The clone carrying this TCR beta chain was recorded at least ten times. Per germline, CDR1 SGHTA and CDR2 FQGNSA. V gave up 10 bases and J gave up 0 bases, with 18 bases separating them. CDR3 length: 15 amino acids. This entry belongs to a study of Graves' ophthalmopathy and Graves' hyperthyroidism. TCR beta CDR3 amplification used RNA transcripts. An opening RT-PCR round employed HTBI primers and preceded a second-round multiplex PCR. TCRdb used MiXCR to reprocess the multiplex PCR reads, holding one entry per CDR3 protein. The table lists 650,000 to 900,000 distinct CDR3 sequences, 40% of them singletons.

The specimen sequenced was peripheral blood. The chain has TRBV7-2 and TRBJ1-1, with D maybe TRBD1 (5 bases). This clonotype was obtained from an adult man with Graves' ophthalmopathy. The CDR3 DNA is TGTGCCACCAAAAAACGACAGAACATGAACACTGAAGCTTTCTTT. This translates into CATKKRQNMNTEAFF.